This T cell receptor beta chain was found in a study of Graves' ophthalmopathy and Graves' hyperthyroidism. This clonotype came up many times. Its specificity is not known. Beta-chain TCR CDR3 regions were amplified from RNA transcripts. HTBI primers were used in a first-round RT-PCR, which preceded a second-round multiplex PCR. TCRdb recomputed calls from the multiplex PCR reads with MiXCR, one row per CDR3 protein. The sample lists 680,000 or so distinct CDR3 sequences; 22% were seen once. Study observations and caveats: Appearing in blood as well were most expanded thyroid clonotypes above 0.001 frequency.

V lost 6 bases, J lost 9 bases, and 5 bases stayed unmatched. The CDR3 has 13 residues. CDR1 is MNHNS and CDR2 is SASEGT in the germline V gene. Sequencing used peripheral blood. The sequence derives from a woman aged 18-29 years with stable Graves' hyperthyroidism. Some clones in this sample may be carry-over from other donors' samples. The V and J genes are TRBV6-1 and TRBJ1-2; 12 nucleotides line up with TRBD1. CDR3: CASRPGQGASYTF. The CDR3 nucleotides are TGTGCCAGCAGACCGGGACAGGGGGCCAGCTACACCTTC.